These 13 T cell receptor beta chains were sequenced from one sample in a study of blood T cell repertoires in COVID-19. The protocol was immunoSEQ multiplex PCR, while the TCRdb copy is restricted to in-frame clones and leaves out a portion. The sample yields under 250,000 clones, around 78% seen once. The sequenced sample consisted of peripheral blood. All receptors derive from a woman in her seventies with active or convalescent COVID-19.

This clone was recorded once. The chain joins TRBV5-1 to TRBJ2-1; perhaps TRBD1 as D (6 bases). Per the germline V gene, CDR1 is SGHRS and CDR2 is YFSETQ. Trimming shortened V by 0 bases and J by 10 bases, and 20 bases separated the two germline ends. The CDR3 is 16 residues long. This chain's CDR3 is CASSLGSGETMMEQFF. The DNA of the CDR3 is TGCGCCAGCAGCTTGGGCTCAGGGGAAACAATGATGGAGCAGTTCTTC. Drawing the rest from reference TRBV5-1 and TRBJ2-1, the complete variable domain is KAGVTQTPRYLIKTRGQQVTLSCSPISGHRSVSWYQQTPGQGLQFLFEYFSETQRNKGNFPGRFSGRQFSNSRSEMNVSTLELGDSALYLCASSLGSGETMMEQFFGPGTRLTVL.

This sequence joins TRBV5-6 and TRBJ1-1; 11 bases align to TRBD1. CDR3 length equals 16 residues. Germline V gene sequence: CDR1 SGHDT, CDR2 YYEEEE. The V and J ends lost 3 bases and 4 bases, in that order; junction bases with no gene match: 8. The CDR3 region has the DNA TGTGCCAGCAGCTACGTACCGGGACAGGGGGGCACTGAAGCTTTCTTT. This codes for CASSYVPGQGGTEAFF.

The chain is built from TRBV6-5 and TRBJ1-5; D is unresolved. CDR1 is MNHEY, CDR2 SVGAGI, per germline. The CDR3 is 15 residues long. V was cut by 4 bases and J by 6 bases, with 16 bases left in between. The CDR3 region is CASSSRGLVSQPQHF. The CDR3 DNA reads TGTGCCAGCAGTTCACGAGGGCTGGTTAGTCAGCCCCAGCATTTT.

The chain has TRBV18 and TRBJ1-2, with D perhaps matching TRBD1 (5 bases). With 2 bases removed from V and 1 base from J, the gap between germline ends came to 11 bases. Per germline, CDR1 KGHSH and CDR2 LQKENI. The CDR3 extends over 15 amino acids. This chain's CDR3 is CASSPVGADNYGYTF. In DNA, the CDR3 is TGTGCCAGCTCACCAGTAGGGGCCGATAACTATGGCTACACCTTC.

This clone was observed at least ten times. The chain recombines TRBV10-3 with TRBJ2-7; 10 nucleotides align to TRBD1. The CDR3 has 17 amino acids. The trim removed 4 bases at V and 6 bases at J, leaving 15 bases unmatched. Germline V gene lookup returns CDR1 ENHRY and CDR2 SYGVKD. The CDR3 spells CAISGPRDRGLLGEQYF. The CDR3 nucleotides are TGTGCCATCAGTGGTCCCCGGGACAGGGGTTTGCTGGGCGAGCAGTACTTC.

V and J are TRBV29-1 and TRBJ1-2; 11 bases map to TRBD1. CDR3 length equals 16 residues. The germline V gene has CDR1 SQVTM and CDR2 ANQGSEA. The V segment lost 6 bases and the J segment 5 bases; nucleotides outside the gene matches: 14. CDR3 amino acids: CSVDVRTGGLAYGYTF. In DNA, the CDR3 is TGCAGCGTCGATGTCAGGACAGGGGGCCTCGCATATGGCTACACCTTC.

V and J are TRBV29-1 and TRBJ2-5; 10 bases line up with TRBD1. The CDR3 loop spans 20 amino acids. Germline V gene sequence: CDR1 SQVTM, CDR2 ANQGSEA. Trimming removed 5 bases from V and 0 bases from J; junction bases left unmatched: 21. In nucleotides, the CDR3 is TGCAGCGTTACGGTGTTCGGGACAGGGGTCTATAGAGGAGACCAAGAGACCCAGTACTTC. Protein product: CSVTVFGTGVYRGDQETQYF.

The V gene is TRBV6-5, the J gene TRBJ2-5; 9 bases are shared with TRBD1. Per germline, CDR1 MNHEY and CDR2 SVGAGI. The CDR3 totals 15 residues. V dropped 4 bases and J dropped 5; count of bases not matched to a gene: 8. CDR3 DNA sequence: TGTGCCAGCAGTTCAGTGGGACAGGGATACGAGACCCAGTACTTC. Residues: CASSSVGQGYETQYF.

The CDR3 is CASSSARAEPQHF. The DNA for the CDR3 is TGTGCCAGCTCATCCGCGCGGGCTGAGCCCCAGCATTTT. The V gene is TRBV18, the J gene TRBJ1-5; D is uncertain. The CDR3 loop spans 13 amino acids. Trimming removed 5 bases at V and 8 bases at J, with 13 bases between. CDR1 is KGHSH, CDR2 LQKENI, per germline.

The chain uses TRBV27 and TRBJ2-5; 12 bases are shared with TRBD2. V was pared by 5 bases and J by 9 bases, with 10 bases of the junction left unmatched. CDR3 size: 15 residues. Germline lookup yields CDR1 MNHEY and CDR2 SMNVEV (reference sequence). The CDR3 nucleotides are TGTGCCAGCAGTCCGGGACTAGCGGGTTTGGGGGCCCAGTACTTC. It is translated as CASSPGLAGLGAQYF.

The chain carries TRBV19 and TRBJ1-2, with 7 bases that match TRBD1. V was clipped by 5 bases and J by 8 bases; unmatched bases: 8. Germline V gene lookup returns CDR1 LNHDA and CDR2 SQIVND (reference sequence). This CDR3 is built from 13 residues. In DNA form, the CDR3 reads TGTGCCAGTAGTTGGGACAGCCACGGAGGCTACACCTTC. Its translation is CASSWDSHGGYTF.

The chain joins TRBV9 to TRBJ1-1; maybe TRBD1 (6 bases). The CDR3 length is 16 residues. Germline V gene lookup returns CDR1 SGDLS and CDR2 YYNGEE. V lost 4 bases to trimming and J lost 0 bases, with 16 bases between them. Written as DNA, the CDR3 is TGTGCCAGCAGCTCCACCTCGGGACAACTGAACACTGAAGCTTTCTTT. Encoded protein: CASSSTSGQLNTEAFF.

CDR3 DNA: TGTGCCAGCAGCTCGAGACAGGATCCGAACACCGGGGAGCTGTTTTTT. This encodes CASSSRQDPNTGELFF. The V gene is TRBV7-7, the J gene TRBJ2-2, with D maybe TRBD1 (6 bases). There are 16 residues in the CDR3. Germline CDR1 reads SSHAT; CDR2 reads FNYEAQ (reference sequence). V lost 4 bases, J lost 0 bases, and 12 bases lay in between.